This is a list of T cell receptor beta chains from one sample in a study of metastatic and nonmetastatic thyroid tumors. MiXCR was used by TCRdb to re-call the PCR reads. Of 15,000 or so clones listed, 25% to 30% are singletons. Material for sequencing was tumor tissue. These receptors were obtained from a male donor with papillary thyroid cancer or a benign thyroid nodule (not recorded which). Some clones in this sample may be carry-over from other donors' samples. CDR3s include the opening cysteine and the closing phenylalanine or tryptophan. Each record gives: CDR3 length, V gene, CDR3 protein.

length: 14; V: TRBV6-2/TRBV6-3; CDR3: CASRELDRVYEQYF
length: 15; V: TRBV19; CDR3: CASSTRKVLNTEAFF
length: 14; V: TRBV6-1; CDR3: CASSEATSGNTIYF
length: 15; V: TRBV28; CDR3: CASSLEYVPGNTIYF
length: 13; V: TRBV10-1; CDR3: CASSSTRYNEQFF
length: 15; V: TRBV6-2/TRBV6-3; CDR3: CASSPPVSCANVLTF
length: 15; V: TRBV4-1; CDR3: CASRPGGLATGELFF
length: 16; V: TRBV7-7; CDR3: CASSPGQGLSYNEQFF
length: 14; V: TRBV5-5; CDR3: CASSLVYGNTEAFF
length: 16; V: TRBV5-1; CDR3: CASSLSALARGETQYF
length: 15; V: TRBV4-2; CDR3: CASSRGQGAYNEQFF
length: 13; V: TRBV12-3/TRBV12-4; CDR3: CASSLSPQETQYF
length: 11; V: TRBV7-9; CDR3: CAPSPSGELFF
length: 14; V: TRBV6-2/TRBV6-3; CDR3: CASSLGGPTDTQYF
length: 14; V: TRBV6-7; CDR3: CASPGHSNTGELFF
length: 15; V: TRBV11-2; CDR3: CASSQGLAGGNEQFF
length: 15; V: TRBV20-1; CDR3: CSARDRGQIGQPQHF
length: 15; V: TRBV4-3; CDR3: CASSQAGSCTDTQYF
length: 20; V: TRBV24-1; CDR3: CATSEQGLAGGFSSYNEQFF
length: 15; V: TRBV4-1; CDR3: CASSQVGGLGTEAFF
length: 15; V: TRBV9; CDR3: CASSVEDVGQVEQYF
length: 15; V: TRBV12-5; CDR3: CASGLPSGSSYEQYF
length: 15; V: TRBV12-3/TRBV12-4; CDR3: CASSDINRGRGEQYF
length: 12; V: TRBV7-2; CDR3: CASSTGGLEQFF
length: 14; V: TRBV30; CDR3: CASQDQANTGELFF
length: 15; V: TRBV28; CDR3: CASSFNFYRENEQYF
length: 12; V: TRBV6-2/TRBV6-3; CDR3: CASRRTAYEQYF
length: 15; V: TRBV27; CDR3: CASPSPSWTLYEQYF
length: 17; V: TRBV27; CDR3: CASSLIGAGGNNYGYTF
length: 16; V: TRBV18; CDR3: CASSPPVTPTNEKLFF
length: 14; V: TRBV5-1; CDR3: CASSSNPGSREQYF
length: 15; V: TRBV28; CDR3: CASSSPASGGNIQYF
length: 13; V: TRBV19; CDR3: CAQGTARYNEQFF
length: 10; V: TRBV2; CDR3: CASKFHEQFF
length: 14; V: TRBV5-6; CDR3: CASSWDSLTDTQYF
length: 13; V: TRBV6-1; CDR3: CASSEDLRRPQHF
length: 16; V: TRBV2; CDR3: CASSKQGNRNFGEQFF
length: 14; V: TRBV6-2/TRBV6-3; CDR3: CASSTDRGVTEAFF
length: 15; V: TRBV20-1; CDR3: CSARDTRGRSETQYF
length: 14; V: TRBV28; CDR3: CASSLSGPLSEQYF
length: 12; V: TRBV25-1; CDR3: CVIKGWYYGYTF
length: 13; V: TRBV7-4; CDR3: CASSLTGINEQYF
length: 13; V: TRBV6-2/TRBV6-3; CDR3: CASRYRGGTEAFF
length: 14; V: TRBV7-9; CDR3: CASSFPPTSWELFF
length: 15; V: TRBV4-2; CDR3: CASSSFQGANGELFF
length: 15; V: TRBV9; CDR3: CASNPTTNGANEQFF
length: 14; V: TRBV6-1; CDR3: CASLDWGAGDTQYF
length: 15; V: TRBV4-2; CDR3: CASGRYSGLDYEQYF
length: 14; V: TRBV30; CDR3: CAWSGGPTPNEQYF
length: 12; V: TRBV10-3; CDR3: CATRTDLYEQYF
length: 13; V: TRBV12-3/TRBV12-4; CDR3: CASSLGTFGEQYF
length: 14; V: TRBV6-5; CDR3: CASSYDSRQTRQFF
length: 13; V: TRBV12-3/TRBV12-4; CDR3: CASSPQEVGGYTF
length: 16; V: TRBV5-1; CDR3: CASSLRSDRGLGEQYF